The entry below gives a single T cell receptor beta chain sequence along with its context. The data stem from a study of blood T cell repertoires in COVID-19. Whole-study context: The analysed material was cDNA or gDNA that came from T cells, B-cell-depleted T cells, or PBMCs.

Germline-derived CDR1 and CDR2 are LGHNA and YSLEER. The CDR3 runs to 19 residues. The junction had 16 bases not matched to a gene; V was cut back by 4 bases and J by 2 bases. Per the original data handling: Reference gene primer amplification yielded estimated nucleated cell counts. Sequencing was performed with immunoSEQ multiplex PCR; in TCRdb, only in-frame clones are kept and a portion is missing. V, J and clone size reflect that table, while D and trimming were determined from the DNA. The data contain more than 100,000 clones, 84% of them singletons. Residents of 24 US areas, aged about 18 to 89 years, made up the participants.

The clonotype comes from a woman aged 30 to 39 who had recovered from COVID-19. The chain recombines TRBV4-3 with TRBJ2-5; TRBD2 agrees at 10 bases. The sequenced material came from PBMCs or T cells enriched from blood (not recorded which). The chain's CDR3 is CASSPDGLAGEGGQETQYF. DNA of the CDR3: TGCGCCAGCAGCCCAGATGGGCTAGCGGGAGAAGGGGGGCAAGAGACCCAGTACTTC.